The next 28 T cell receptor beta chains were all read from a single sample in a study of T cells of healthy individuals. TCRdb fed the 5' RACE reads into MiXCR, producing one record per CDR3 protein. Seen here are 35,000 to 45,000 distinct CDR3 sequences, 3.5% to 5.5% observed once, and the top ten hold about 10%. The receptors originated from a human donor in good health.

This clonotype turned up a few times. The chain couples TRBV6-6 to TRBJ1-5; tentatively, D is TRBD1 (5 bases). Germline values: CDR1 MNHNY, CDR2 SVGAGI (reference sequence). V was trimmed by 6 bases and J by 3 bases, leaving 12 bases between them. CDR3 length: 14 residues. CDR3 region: CASRGDFSNQPQHF. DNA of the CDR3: TGTGCCAGCAGGGGGGACTTTTCCAATCAGCCCCAGCATTTT.

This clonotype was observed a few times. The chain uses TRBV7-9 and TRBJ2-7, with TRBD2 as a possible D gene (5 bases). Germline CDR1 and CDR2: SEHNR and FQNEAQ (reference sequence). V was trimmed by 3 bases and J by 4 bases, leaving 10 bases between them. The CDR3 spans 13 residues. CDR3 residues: CASSFRLTYEQYF. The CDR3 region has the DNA TGTGCCAGCAGCTTTCGACTAACGTACGAGCAGTACTTC.

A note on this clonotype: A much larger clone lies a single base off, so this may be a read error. The CDR3 region is CSARVQQANYGYNF. The CDR3, as DNA: TGCAGTGCTAGAGTCCAACAAGCTAACTATGGCTACAACTTC. J is TRBJ1-2 and V is TRBV20-1; D remains unclear. The CDR3 loop spans 14 amino acids. Germline CDR1 DFQATT, CDR2 SNEGSKA (reference sequence).

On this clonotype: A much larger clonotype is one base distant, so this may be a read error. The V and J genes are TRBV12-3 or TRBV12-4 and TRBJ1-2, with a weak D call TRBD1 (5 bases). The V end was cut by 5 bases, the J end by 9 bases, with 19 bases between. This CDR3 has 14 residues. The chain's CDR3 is CASSRGTETGSYTF. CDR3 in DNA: TGTGCCAGCAGTCGGGGGACGGAAACTGGGAGCTACACCTTC.

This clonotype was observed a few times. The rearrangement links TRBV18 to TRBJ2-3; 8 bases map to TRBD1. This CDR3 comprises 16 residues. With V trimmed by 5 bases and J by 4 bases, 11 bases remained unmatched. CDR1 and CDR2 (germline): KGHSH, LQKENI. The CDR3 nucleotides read TGTGCCAGCTCAGATATGGGACAGGCTAAATCAGATACGCAGTATTTT. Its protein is CASSDMGQAKSDTQYF.

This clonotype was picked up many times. CDR3 protein: CASGQGRNEAFF. CDR3 in DNA: TGTGCCAGCGGTCAGGGGAGGAATGAAGCTTTCTTT. The chain carries TRBV11-2 and TRBJ1-1, with D perhaps TRBD1 (6 bases). V shed 8 bases and J shed 7 bases, with 14 bases lying between them. The CDR3 runs to 12 residues. Germline V gene lookup returns CDR1 SGHAT and CDR2 FQNNGV.

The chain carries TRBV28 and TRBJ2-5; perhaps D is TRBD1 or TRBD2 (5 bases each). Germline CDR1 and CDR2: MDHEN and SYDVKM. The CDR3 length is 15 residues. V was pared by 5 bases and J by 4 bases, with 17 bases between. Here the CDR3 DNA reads TGTGCCAGCAGTCCGACCTCGAGGGGCCTAGAGACCCAGTACTTC. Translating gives CASSPTSRGLETQYF.

CDR3 DNA sequence: TGTGCCACCAGGACAGGAGGGAAGTCACCCCTCCACTTT. It encodes CATRTGGKSPLHF. The rearrangement links TRBV5-4 to TRBJ1-6; 7 bases agree with TRBD1. CDR1 and CDR2 (germline): SGHNT, YYREEE (reference sequence). Germline trimming cut 9 bases from V and 10 bases from J; bases unmatched to any gene: 10. The CDR3 runs 13 residues.

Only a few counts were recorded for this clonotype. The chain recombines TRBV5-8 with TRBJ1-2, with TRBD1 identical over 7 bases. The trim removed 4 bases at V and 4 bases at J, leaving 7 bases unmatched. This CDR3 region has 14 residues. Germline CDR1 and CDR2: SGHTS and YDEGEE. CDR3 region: CASSLGGMPYGYTF. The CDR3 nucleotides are TGTGCCAGCAGCCTAGGGGGCATGCCCTATGGCTACACCTTC.

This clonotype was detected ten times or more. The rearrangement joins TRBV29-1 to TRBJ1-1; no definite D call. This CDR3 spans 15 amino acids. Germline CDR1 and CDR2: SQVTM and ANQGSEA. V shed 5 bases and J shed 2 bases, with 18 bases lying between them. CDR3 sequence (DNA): TGCAGCGTTCAAACCAGACAAAACCTTAACACTGAAGCTTTCTTT. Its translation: CSVQTRQNLNTEAFF.

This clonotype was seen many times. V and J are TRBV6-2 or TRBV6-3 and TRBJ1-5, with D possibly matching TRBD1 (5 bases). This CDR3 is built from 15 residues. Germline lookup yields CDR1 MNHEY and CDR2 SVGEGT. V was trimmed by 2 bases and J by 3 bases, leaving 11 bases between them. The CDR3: CASSYGGRANQPQHF. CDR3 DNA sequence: TGTGCCAGCAGTTACGGTGGCAGGGCCAATCAGCCCCAGCATTTT.

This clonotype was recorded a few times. CDR3 bases: TGTGCCAGCAGTTACCGCCGGGACAGTCAAGAGACCCAGTACTTC. Translating gives CASSYRRDSQETQYF. The rearrangement uses TRBV6-5 and TRBJ2-5, with 7 bases aligning to TRBD1. V gave up 2 bases and J gave up 2 bases; unmatched junction bases: 5. The CDR3 is made up of 15 amino acids. The germline gives CDR1 MNHEY, CDR2 SVGAGI.

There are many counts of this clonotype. The CDR3 coding sequence is TGTGCCAGCAGTTACGGCAGCCTAAAAATGAACACTGAAGCTTTCTTT. Encoded protein: CASSYGSLKMNTEAFF. The gene calls are TRBV6-2 or TRBV6-3 and TRBJ1-1; D ambiguous. Germline V gene lookup returns CDR1 MNHEY and CDR2 SVGEGT. Trimming took off 2 bases at V and 0 bases at J, with 13 bases between the two ends. This CDR3 region has 16 residues.

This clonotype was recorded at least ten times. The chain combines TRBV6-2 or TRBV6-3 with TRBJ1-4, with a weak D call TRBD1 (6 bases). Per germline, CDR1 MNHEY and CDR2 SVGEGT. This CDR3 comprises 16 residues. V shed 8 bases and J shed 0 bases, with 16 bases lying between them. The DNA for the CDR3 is TGTGCCAGCGGGCCCCGGACAGCCTCAACTAATGAAAAACTGTTTTTT. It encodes CASGPRTASTNEKLFF.

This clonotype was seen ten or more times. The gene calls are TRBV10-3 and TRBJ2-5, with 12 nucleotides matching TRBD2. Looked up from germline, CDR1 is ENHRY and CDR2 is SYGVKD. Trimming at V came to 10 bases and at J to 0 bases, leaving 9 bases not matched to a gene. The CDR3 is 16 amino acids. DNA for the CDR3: TGTGCCACCGCCTCTACTAGCGGGGGGAACCAAGAGACCCAGTACTTC. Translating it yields CATASTSGGNQETQYF.

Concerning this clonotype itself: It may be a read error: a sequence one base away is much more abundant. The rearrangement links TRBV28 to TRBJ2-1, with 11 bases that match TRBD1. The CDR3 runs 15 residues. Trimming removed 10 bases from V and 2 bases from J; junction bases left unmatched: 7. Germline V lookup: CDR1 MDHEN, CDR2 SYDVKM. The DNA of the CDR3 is TGTGCCACCAGCACGGGACAGGGGGCCTACAATGAGCAGTTCTTC. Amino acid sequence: CATSTGQGAYNEQFF.

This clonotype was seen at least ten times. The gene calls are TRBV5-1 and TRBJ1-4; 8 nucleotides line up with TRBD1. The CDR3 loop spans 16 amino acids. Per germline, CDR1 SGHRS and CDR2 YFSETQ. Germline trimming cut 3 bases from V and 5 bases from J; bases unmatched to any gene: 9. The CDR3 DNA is TGCGCCAGCAGCTCACCCGGACAGGGCCGGAATGAAAAACTGTTTTTT. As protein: CASSSPGQGRNEKLFF.

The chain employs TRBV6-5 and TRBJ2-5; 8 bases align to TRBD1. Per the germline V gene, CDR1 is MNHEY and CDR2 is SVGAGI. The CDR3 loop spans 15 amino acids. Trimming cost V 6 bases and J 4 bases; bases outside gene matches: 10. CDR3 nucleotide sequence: TGTGCCAGCAGCAGCCTACAGGGGGGTGCAGAGACCCAGTACTTC. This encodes CASSSLQGGAETQYF.

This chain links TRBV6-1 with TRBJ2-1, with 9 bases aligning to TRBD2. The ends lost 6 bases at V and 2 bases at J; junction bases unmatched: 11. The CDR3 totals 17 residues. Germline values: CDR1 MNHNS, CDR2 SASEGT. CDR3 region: CASRNRLAGAAYNEQFF. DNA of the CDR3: TGTGCCAGCAGGAACCGTTTAGCGGGAGCGGCCTACAATGAGCAGTTCTTC.

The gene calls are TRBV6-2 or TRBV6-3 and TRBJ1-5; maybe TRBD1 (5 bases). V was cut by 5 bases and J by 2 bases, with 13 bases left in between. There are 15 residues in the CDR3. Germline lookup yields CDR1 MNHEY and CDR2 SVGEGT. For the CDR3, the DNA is TGTGCCAGCAGTCCCGACAGCAGAGGCAATCAGCCCCAGCATTTT. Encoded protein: CASSPDSRGNQPQHF.

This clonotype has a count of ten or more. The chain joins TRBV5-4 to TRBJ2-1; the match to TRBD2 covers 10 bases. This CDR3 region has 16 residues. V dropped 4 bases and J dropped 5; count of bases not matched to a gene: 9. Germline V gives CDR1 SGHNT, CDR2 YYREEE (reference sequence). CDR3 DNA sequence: TGTGCCAGCAGCACTCCAGGGACTAGCGTTAACAATGAGCAGTTCTTC. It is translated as CASSTPGTSVNNEQFF.

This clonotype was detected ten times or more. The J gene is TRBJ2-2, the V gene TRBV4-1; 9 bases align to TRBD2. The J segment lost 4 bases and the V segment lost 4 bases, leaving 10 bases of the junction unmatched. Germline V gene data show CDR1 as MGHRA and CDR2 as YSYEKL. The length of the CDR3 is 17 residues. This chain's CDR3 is CASSPLGAGGGTGELFF. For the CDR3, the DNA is TGCGCCAGCAGCCCGCTTGGAGCGGGGGGCGGCACCGGGGAGCTGTTTTTT.

CDR3 loop: CASSQEGLAGVSEQFF. CDR3 DNA: TGTGCCAGTAGCCAAGAAGGACTAGCGGGAGTCAGTGAGCAGTTCTTC. V usage is TRBV19 and J usage is TRBJ2-1, with 13 nucleotides matching TRBD2. This CDR3 has 16 residues. Losses at the gene ends were 6 bases for V and 9 bases for J; bases not matched to a gene: 11. In germline, CDR1 is LNHDA, CDR2 SQIVND (reference sequence).

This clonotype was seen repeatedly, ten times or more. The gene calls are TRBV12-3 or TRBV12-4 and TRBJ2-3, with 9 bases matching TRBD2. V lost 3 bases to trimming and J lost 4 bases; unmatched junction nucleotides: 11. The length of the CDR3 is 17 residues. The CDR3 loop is CASSLSLIAGVPDTQYF. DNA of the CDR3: TGTGCCAGCAGTTTGTCCCTCATAGCGGGAGTTCCAGATACGCAGTATTTT.

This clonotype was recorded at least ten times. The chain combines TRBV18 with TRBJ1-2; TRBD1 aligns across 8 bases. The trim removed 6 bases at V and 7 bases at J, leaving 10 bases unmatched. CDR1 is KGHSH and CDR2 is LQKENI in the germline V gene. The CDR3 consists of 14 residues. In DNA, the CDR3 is TGTGCCAGCTCGCCGTACAGGGGGGACGGTGGCTACACCTTC. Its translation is CASSPYRGDGGYTF.

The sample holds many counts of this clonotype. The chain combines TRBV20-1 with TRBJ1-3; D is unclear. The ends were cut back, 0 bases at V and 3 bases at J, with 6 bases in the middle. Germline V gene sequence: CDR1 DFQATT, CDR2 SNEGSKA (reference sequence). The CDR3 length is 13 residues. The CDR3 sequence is CSAREGIGNTIYF. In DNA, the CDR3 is TGCAGTGCTAGAGAGGGTATTGGAAACACCATATATTTT.

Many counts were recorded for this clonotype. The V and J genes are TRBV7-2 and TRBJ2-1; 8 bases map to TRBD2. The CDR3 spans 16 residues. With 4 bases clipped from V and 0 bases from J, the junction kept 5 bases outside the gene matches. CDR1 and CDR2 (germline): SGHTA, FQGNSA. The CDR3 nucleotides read TGTGCCAGCAGCTACGGTCGGGGGGGCTCCTACAATGAGCAGTTCTTC. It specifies CASSYGRGGSYNEQFF.

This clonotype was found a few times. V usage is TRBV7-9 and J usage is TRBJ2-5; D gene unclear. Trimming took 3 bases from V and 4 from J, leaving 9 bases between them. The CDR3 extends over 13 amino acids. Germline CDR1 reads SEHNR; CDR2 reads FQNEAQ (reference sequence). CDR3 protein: CASSFDHGETQYF. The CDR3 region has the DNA TGTGCCAGCAGCTTCGACCACGGAGAGACCCAGTACTTC.